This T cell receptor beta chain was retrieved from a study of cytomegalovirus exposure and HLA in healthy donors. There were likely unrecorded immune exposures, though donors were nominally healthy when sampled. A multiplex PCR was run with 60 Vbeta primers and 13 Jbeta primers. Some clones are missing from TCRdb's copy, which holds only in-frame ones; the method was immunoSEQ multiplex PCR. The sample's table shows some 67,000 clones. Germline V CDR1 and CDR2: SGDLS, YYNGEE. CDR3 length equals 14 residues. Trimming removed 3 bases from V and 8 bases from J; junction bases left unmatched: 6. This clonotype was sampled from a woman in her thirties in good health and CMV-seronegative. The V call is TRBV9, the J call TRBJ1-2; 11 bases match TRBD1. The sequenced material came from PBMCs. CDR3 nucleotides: TGTGCCAGCAGCGCCACGGGACAGGGGGGGGGCTACACCTTC. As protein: CASSATGQGGGYTF.